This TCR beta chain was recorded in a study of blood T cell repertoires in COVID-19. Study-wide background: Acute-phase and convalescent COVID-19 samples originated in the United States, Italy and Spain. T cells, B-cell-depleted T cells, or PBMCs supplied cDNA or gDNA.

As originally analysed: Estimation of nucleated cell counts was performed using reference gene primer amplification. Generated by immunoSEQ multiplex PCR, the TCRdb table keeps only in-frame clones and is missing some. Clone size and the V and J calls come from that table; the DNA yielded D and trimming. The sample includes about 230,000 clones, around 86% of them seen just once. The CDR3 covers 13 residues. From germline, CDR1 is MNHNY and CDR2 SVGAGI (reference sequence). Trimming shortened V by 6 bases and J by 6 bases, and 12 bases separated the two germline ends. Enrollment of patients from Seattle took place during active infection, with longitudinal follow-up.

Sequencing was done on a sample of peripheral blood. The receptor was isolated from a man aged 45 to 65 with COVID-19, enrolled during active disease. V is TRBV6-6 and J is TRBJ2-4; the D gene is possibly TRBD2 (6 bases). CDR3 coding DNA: TGTGCCAGCAGCGGAGGGCCGGGAAACATTCAGTACTTC. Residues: CASSGGPGNIQYF.